The present T cell receptor beta chain was sequenced within a study of blood T cell repertoires in COVID-19. Study in general: Italy, Spain and the United States were the sources of the convalescent and acute COVID-19 samples.

V shed 7 bases, J shed 6 bases, and the junction held 8 bases outside the gene matches. The V gene's germline CDR1 is ENHRY and CDR2 SYGVKD. This CDR3 is built from 13 residues. Participant-given clinical history determined each cohort assignment. Original analysis: Estimates of nucleated cell counts were drawn from the amplification of reference gene primers. The repertoire was sequenced with immunoSEQ multiplex PCR; TCRdb's copy has only in-frame clones and lacks some. V and J calls and clone size are given by that table; D and trimming were obtained from the DNA. The sample holds fewer than 200,000 clones, 88% seen once.

The sequenced sample was PBMCs or T cells enriched from blood (not recorded which). The chain is built from TRBV10-3 and TRBJ1-1; TRBD1 agrees at 7 bases. The receptor's source is a woman aged 18-30 years who had recovered from COVID-19. CDR3 protein: CAITDGTAPEAFF. CDR3 sequence (DNA): TGTGCCATCACCGACGGGACAGCGCCTGAAGCTTTCTTT.